These 14 T cell receptor beta chains came from one sample sequenced in a study of blood T cell repertoires in COVID-19. Assay: immunoSEQ multiplex PCR; the TCRdb copy retains only in-frame clones and omits some. The sample contains about 220,000 clones, roughly 85% of which appear only once. The sample comprised PBMCs or T cells enriched from blood (not recorded which). These receptors originate from a woman aged 40 to 49 who had been exposed to COVID-19.

The chain links TRBV6-5 to TRBJ2-5, with a weak D call TRBD2 (5 bases). The germline V and J ends were trimmed by 6 bases and 5 bases, with 19 bases remaining between them. The germline V gene has CDR1 MNHEY and CDR2 SVGAGI. The CDR3 loop spans 15 amino acids. In nucleotides, the CDR3 is TGTGCCAGCAGCACCGGGAACCAAGTGGGGGAGACCCAGTACTTC. As protein: CASSTGNQVGETQYF.

This chain links TRBV19 with TRBJ2-3, with TRBD1 matching over 11 bases. This CDR3 contains 15 residues. CDR1 LNHDA and CDR2 SQIVND come from the germline V gene (reference sequence). V shed 3 bases, J shed 3 bases, and the junction held 2 bases outside the gene matches. In DNA, the CDR3 is TGTGCCAGTAGTATTGGACAGGGGGCTACAGATACGCAGTATTTT. It translates to CASSIGQGATDTQYF. The full variable domain, rest sourced from reference TRBV19 and TRBJ2-3, is DGGITQSPKYLFRKEGQNVTLSCEQNLNHDAMYWYRQDPGQGLRLIYYSQIVNDFQKGDIAEGYSVSREKKESFPLTVTSAQKNPTAFYLCASSIGQGATDTQYFGPGTRLTVL.

In the case of this clone: The same CDR3 arises from other DNA sequences in this sample as well. The chain employs TRBV7-9 and TRBJ1-1, with D uncertain. This CDR3 has 13 residues. V lost 1 base and J lost 3, with 6 bases in between. The germline V gene has CDR1 SEHNR and CDR2 FQNEAQ (reference sequence). The CDR3 sequence: CASSLGQYTEAFF. The DNA for the CDR3 is TGTGCCAGCAGCTTAGGGCAGTACACTGAAGCTTTCTTT. Complete variable domain (other parts from reference TRBV7-9 and TRBJ1-1): DTGVSQNPRHKITKRGQNVTFRCDPISEHNRLYWYRQTLGQGPEFLTYFQNEAQLEKSRLLSDRFSAERPKGSFSTLEIQRTEQGDSAMYLCASSLGQYTEAFFGQGTRLTVV.

The CDR3 coding sequence is TGTGCCAGCTCACCACGACAGGGAGCACCCTACGAGCAGTACTTC. Translation: CASSPRQGAPYEQYF. V is TRBV18 and J is TRBJ2-7; 7 bases fit TRBD1. This CDR3 is built from 15 residues. With 1 base clipped from V and 2 bases from J, the junction kept 5 bases outside the gene matches. The germline gives CDR1 KGHSH, CDR2 LQKENI.

This chain joins TRBV29-1 and TRBJ2-1; 8 bases align to TRBD2. This CDR3 has 15 amino acids. Germline V gene sequence: CDR1 SQVTM, CDR2 ANQGSEA. V was pared by 6 bases and J by 9 bases, with 16 bases of the junction left unmatched. For the CDR3, the DNA is TGCAGCGTCAATCCCGCGGCCGGGGGGGCAGGTGAGCAGTTCTTC. This codes for CSVNPAAGGAGEQFF.

As concerns this clone: The sample has other DNA sequences that encode this CDR3 too. V usage is TRBV10-3 and J usage is TRBJ2-1; the D gene is possibly TRBD2 (6 bases). This CDR3 region has 12 residues. Germline-derived CDR1 and CDR2 are ENHRY and SYGVKD. V lost 4 bases and J lost 5, with 6 bases in between. The chain's CDR3 is CAISGGDNEQFF. The CDR3 DNA reads TGTGCCATCAGTGGCGGGGACAATGAGCAGTTCTTC.

The rearrangement uses TRBV5-6 and TRBJ1-2; D not resolved. Germline-derived CDR1 and CDR2 are SGHDT and YYEEEE. V was trimmed by 3 bases and J by 7 bases, leaving 22 bases between them. The CDR3 sequence is 16 residues long. The CDR3: CASSSDMVGKEFGYTF. CDR3 DNA sequence: TGTGCCAGCAGCTCAGATATGGTGGGTAAGGAGTTTGGCTACACCTTC. Variable domain in full (rest from reference TRBV5-6 and TRBJ1-2): DAGVTQSPTHLIKTRGQQVTLRCSPKSGHDTVSWYQQALGQGPQFIFQYYEEEERQRGNFPDRFSGHQFPNYSSELNVNALLLGDSALYLCASSSDMVGKEFGYTFGSGTRLTVV.

V and J are TRBV6-5 and TRBJ2-2, with a weak D call TRBD1 (5 bases). CDR3 size: 15 residues. V shed 4 bases and J shed 2 bases, with 11 bases lying between them. Germline CDR1 MNHEY, CDR2 SVGAGI. The CDR3 here is CASSSAGRNTGELFF. The CDR3 bases are TGTGCCAGCAGTTCGGCAGGGCGTAACACCGGGGAGCTGTTTTTT.

The chain combines TRBV15 with TRBJ2-2; the match to TRBD1 covers 7 bases. The CDR3 length is 13 residues. The V segment lost 6 bases and the J segment 6 bases; nucleotides outside the gene matches: 4. CDR1 and CDR2 from the germline V gene are LNHNV and YYDKDF (reference sequence). CDR3 sequence reads: CATRRQGSGELFF. DNA of the CDR3: TGTGCCACCAGACGACAGGGTTCCGGGGAGCTGTTTTTT.

The chain is built from TRBV19 and TRBJ2-1; 13 bases agree with TRBD2. The V gene's germline CDR1 is LNHDA and CDR2 SQIVND (reference sequence). Trimming at V came to 2 bases and at J to 3 bases, leaving 7 bases not matched to a gene. The CDR3 is 18 residues long. The CDR3 reads CASSILTSGGASYNEQFF. CDR3 coding DNA: TGTGCCAGTAGTATACTTACTAGCGGGGGGGCCAGCTACAATGAGCAGTTCTTC.

The V and J genes are TRBV15 and TRBJ1-2; D not resolved. Trimming cost V 3 bases and J 2 bases, with 13 bases left between them. The germline CDR1 and CDR2 sequences are LNHNV and YYDKDF (reference sequence). This CDR3 spans 15 amino acids. DNA for the CDR3: TGTGCCACCAGCAGGGCAGTGCGGGTAAACTATGGCTACACCTTC. The encoded protein is CATSRAVRVNYGYTF.

The V call is TRBV18, the J call TRBJ1-1, with 11 bases aligning to TRBD1. Germline-derived CDR1 and CDR2 are KGHSH and LQKENI. The CDR3 is 15 amino acids. After removal of 2 bases from V and 3 bases from J, the junction contained 2 bases not matched to a gene. CDR3 DNA: TGTGCCAGCTCACCAGTGGGACAGGGGGACACTGAAGCTTTCTTT. Amino acid sequence: CASSPVGQGDTEAFF.

The J gene is TRBJ1-1, the V gene TRBV14, with 11 bases identical to TRBD1. The CDR3 is 14 amino acids. Unmatched junction bases numbered 3, after V lost 6 bases and J lost 3 bases. Per germline, CDR1 SGHDN and CDR2 FVKESK. CDR3: CASSQGQGDTEAFF. In nucleotides, the CDR3 is TGTGCCAGCAGTCAGGGACAGGGGGACACTGAAGCTTTCTTT.

CDR3 in amino acids: CASTSYMGLAGGYSYNEQFF. CDR3 nucleotides: TGTGCCAGCACCTCATACATGGGACTAGCGGGGGGGTACTCCTACAATGAGCAGTTCTTC. The rearrangement links TRBV7-9 to TRBJ2-1; the match to TRBD2 covers 16 bases. The germline gives CDR1 SEHNR, CDR2 FQNEAQ (reference sequence). J was trimmed by 0 bases and V by 7 bases; bases with no gene match: 12. CDR3 size: 20 residues.